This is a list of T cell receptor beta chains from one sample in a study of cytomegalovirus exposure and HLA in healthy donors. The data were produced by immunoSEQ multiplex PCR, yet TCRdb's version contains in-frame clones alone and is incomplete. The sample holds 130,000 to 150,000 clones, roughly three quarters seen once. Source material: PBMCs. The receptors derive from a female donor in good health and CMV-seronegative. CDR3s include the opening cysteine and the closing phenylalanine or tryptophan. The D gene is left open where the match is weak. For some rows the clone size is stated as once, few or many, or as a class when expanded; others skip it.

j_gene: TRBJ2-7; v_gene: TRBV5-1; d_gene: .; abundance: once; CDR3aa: CASSPGRGEQYF; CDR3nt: TGCGCCAGCAGCCCCGGCCGGGGGGAGCAGTACTTC
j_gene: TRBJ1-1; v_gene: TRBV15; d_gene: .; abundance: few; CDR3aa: CATSRDPGAGEAFF; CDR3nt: TGTGCCACCAGCAGAGATCCGGGGGCGGGGGAGGCTTTCTTT
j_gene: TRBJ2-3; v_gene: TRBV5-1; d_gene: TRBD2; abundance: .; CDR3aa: CASSLGLAGGTSTDTQYF; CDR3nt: TGCGCCAGCAGCTTGGGACTAGCGGGAGGGACTAGCACAGATACGCAGTATTTT
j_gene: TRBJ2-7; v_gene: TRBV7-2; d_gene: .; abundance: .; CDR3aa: CASSYPGQRGREQYF; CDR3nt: TGTGCCAGCAGCTATCCGGGACAGCGAGGGAGGGAGCAGTACTTC
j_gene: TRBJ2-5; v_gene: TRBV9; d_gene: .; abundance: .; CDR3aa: CASSPPLPGVLETQYF; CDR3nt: TGTGCCAGCAGCCCTCCTCTGCCGGGGGTCTTGGAGACCCAGTACTTC
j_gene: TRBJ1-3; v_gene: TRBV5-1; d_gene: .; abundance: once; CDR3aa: CASSLEVGAGNTIYF; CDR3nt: TGCGCCAGCAGCTTGGAGGTCGGGGCTGGAAACACCATATATTTT
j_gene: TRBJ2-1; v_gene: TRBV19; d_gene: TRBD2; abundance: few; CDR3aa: CASSRGGGEQFF; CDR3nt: TGTGCCAGTAGTAGGGGGGGTGGTGAGCAGTTCTTC
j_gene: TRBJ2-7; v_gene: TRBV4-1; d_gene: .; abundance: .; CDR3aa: CASSQDPTLTYGQYF; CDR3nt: TGCGCCAGCAGCCAAGATCCCACTTTAACTTACGGGCAGTACTTC
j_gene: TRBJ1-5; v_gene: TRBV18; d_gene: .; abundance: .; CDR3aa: CASSQRRGQMLGDQPQHF; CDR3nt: TGTGCCAGCTCCCAACGGCGCGGACAGATGCTCGGGGATCAGCCCCAGCATTTT
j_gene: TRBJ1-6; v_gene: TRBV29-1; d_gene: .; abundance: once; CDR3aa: CSVVDSPNSPLHF; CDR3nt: TGCAGCGTGGTCGACAGCCCTAATTCACCCCTCCACTTT
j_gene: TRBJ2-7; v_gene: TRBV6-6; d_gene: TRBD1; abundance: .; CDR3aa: CASSYSPGGEQYF; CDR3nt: TGTGCCAGCAGTTACTCGCCAGGGGGCGAGCAGTACTTC
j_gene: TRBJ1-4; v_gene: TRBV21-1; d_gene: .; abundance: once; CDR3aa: CASSKAWTTGGIWYLEKLFF; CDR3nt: TGTGCCAGCAGCAAAGCCTGGACGACAGGGGGAATCTGGTATCTTGAAAAACTGTTTTTT
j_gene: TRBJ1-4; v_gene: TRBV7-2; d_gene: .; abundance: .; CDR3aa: CASSFGAMGEKLFF; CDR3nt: TGTGCCAGCAGCTTCGGAGCGATGGGTGAAAAACTGTTTTTT
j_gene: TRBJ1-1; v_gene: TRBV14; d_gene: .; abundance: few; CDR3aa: CASSQVRENTEAFF; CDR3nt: TGTGCCAGCAGCCAAGTACGGGAGAACACTGAAGCTTTCTTT
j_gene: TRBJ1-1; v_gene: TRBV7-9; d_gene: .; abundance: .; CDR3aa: CASTNRPGGEAFF; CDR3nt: TGTGCCAGCACTAACCGTCCCGGAGGGGAAGCTTTCTTT
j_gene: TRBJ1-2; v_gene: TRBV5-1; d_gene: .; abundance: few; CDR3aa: CASSTQVDYGYTF; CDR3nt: TGCGCCAGCAGCACACAGGTGGACTATGGCTACACCTTC
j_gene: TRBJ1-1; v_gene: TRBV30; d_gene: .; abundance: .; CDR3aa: CAWNTEEGTAFF; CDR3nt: TGTGCCTGGAATACGGAGGAGGGTACAGCTTTCTTT
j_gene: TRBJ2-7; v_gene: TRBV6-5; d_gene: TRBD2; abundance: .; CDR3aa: CASSYSSGGGRYEQYF; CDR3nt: TGTGCCAGCAGTTACAGCTCTGGCGGGGGGAGGTACGAGCAGTACTTC
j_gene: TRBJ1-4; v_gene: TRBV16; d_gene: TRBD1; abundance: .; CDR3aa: CASSQWGQINEKLFF; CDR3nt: TGTGCCAGCAGTCAATGGGGACAGATTAATGAAAAACTGTTTTTT
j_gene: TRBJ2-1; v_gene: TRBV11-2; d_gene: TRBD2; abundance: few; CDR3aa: CASSFGTTVYNEQFF; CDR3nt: TGTGCCAGCAGCTTCGGGACTACGGTATACAATGAGCAGTTCTTC
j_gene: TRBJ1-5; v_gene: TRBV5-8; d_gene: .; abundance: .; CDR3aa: CASSLRNQPQHF; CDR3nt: TGTGCCAGCAGTCTCAGGAATCAGCCCCAGCATTTT
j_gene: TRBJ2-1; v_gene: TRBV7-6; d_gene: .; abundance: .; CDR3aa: CASSLKGTAYNEQFF; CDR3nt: TGTGCCAGCAGCCTGAAGGGGACTGCCTACAATGAGCAGTTCTTC
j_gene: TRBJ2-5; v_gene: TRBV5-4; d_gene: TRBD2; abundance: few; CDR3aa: CASSVTSGRASGETQYF; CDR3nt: TGTGCCAGCAGCGTGACTAGCGGGAGGGCCTCGGGGGAGACCCAGTACTTC
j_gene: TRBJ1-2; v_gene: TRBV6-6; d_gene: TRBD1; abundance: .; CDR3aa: CASRSGTGSYGYTF; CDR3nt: TGTGCCAGCAGATCCGGGACAGGGAGCTATGGCTACACCTTC
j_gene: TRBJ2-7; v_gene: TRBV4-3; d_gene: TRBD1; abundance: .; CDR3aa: CASSGRDRGHYEQYF; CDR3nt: TGCGCCAGCAGCGGCCGGGACAGGGGGCACTACGAGCAGTACTTC
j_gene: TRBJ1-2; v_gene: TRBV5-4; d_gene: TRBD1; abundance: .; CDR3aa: CASSRDSYGYTF; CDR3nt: TGTGCCAGCAGCCGGGACAGCTATGGCTACACCTTC
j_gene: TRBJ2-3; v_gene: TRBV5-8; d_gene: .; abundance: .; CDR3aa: CASSLKGQPPDTQYF; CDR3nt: TGTGCCAGCAGCTTGAAGGGACAACCCCCAGATACGCAGTATTTT
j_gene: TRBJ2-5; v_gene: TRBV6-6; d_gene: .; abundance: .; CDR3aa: CASRDTQETQYF; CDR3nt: TGTGCCAGCCGGGACACCCAAGAGACCCAGTACTTC
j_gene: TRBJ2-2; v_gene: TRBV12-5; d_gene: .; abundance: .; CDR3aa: CASGKTDTGELFF; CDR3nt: TGTGCTAGTGGTAAGACAGACACCGGGGAGCTGTTTTTT
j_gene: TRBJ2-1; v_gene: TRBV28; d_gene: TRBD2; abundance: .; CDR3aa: CASSSASGGAGNEQFF; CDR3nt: TGTGCCAGCAGTTCGGCTAGCGGGGGGGCCGGCAATGAGCAGTTCTTC
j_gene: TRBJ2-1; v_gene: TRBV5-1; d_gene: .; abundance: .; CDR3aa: CASSLAVQYNEQFF; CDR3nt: TGCGCCAGCAGTCTGGCAGTCCAATACAATGAGCAGTTCTTC
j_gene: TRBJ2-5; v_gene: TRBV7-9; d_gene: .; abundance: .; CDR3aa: CASSARGGQETQYF; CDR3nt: TGTGCCAGCAGCGCAAGGGGGGGCCAAGAGACCCAGTACTTC
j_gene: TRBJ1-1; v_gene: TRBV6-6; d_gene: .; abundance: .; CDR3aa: CASSYFLVNTEAFF; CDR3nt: TGTGCCAGCAGTTACTTCCTAGTGAACACTGAAGCTTTCTTT
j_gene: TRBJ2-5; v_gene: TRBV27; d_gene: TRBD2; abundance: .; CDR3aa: CASSLSAGGGETQYF; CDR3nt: TGTGCCAGCAGTTTATCGGCGGGGGGCGGGGAGACCCAGTACTTC
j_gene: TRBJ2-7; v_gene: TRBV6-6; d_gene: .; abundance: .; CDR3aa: CASSPLTRAPVEQYF; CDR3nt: TGTGCCAGCAGTCCTTTGACTAGAGCCCCGGTCGAGCAGTACTTC
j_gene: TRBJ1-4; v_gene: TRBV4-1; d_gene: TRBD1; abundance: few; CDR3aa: CASSPGTATNEKLFF; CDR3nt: TGCGCCAGCAGCCCTGGGACAGCTACAAATGAAAAACTGTTTTTT
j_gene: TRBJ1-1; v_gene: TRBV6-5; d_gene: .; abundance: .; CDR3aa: CASSYHNRAPEAFF; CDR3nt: TGTGCCAGCAGTTACCACAACAGGGCTCCTGAAGCTTTCTTT
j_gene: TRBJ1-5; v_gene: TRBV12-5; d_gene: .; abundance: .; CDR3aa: CASGLGRGLSVYSNQPQHF; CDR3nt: TGTGCTAGTGGTTTGGGGCGCGGGCTCAGTGTTTATAGCAATCAGCCCCAGCATTTT
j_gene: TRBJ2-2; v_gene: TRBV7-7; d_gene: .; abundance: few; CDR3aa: CASSSSRGLTTGELFF; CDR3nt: TGTGCTAGCAGCTCAAGCCGCGGACTGACCACCGGGGAGCTGTTTTTT
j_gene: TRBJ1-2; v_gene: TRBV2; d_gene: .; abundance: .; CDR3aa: CASSREKNYGYTF; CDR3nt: TGTGCCAGCAGTAGGGAGAAAAACTATGGCTACACCTTC
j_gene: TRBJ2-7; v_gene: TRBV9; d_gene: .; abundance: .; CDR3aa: CASSVASALLSGEQYF; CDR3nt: TGTGCCAGCAGCGTAGCTTCCGCCCTATTGTCAGGGGAGCAGTACTTC
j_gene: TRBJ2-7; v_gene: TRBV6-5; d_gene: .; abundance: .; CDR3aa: CASSAEEFGPYEQYF; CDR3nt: TGTGCCAGCAGCGCGGAAGAGTTTGGTCCCTACGAGCAGTACTTC
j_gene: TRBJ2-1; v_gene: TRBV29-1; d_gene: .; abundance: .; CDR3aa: CSVLPQGRYNEQFF; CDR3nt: TGCAGCGTACTCCCACAGGGTCGGTACAATGAGCAGTTCTTC
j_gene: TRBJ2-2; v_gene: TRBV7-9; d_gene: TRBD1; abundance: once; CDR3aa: CASSPTRTGGNGELFF; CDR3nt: TGTGCCAGCAGCCCTACGCGGACAGGGGGCAACGGGGAGCTGTTTTTT